The 8 T cell receptor beta chains in this list originate from one sample, sequenced in a study of blood T cell repertoires in COVID-19. The data were produced by immunoSEQ multiplex PCR, yet TCRdb's version contains in-frame clones alone and is incomplete. This repertoire shows 200,000 or so clones, more than 65% found once; its top ten account for roughly 7%. Specimen: PBMCs or T cells enriched from blood (not recorded which). Receptor source: a man aged 35 to 55 who had recovered from COVID-19.

This clone was seen a handful of times. A much larger clone is a single base away; this may be a read error. DNA of the CDR3: TGTGCCAGCAGTCCAGGGGGCGTGAACACTGAAGCTTTCTTT. It codes for CASSPGGVNTEAFF. The chain combines TRBV2 with TRBJ1-1; 8 nucleotides align to TRBD1. V gave up 5 bases and J gave up 0 bases; unmatched junction bases: 2. This CDR3 comprises 14 residues. The V gene's germline CDR1 is SNHLY and CDR2 FYNNEI.

This clone showed up just a few times. The chain combines TRBV28 with TRBJ2-7; D gene unclear. Trimming took 6 bases from V and 2 from J, leaving 14 bases between them. Germline V gene lookup returns CDR1 MDHEN and CDR2 SYDVKM. The CDR3 has 14 residues. CDR3 nucleotide sequence: TGTGCCAGCAGCCCACACACAACCCCCTACGAGCAGTACTTC. Translation: CASSPHTTPYEQYF.

The chain's CDR3 is CASSQGGGGNQPQHF. As DNA, the CDR3 is TGCGCCAGCAGCCAAGGCGGTGGAGGGAATCAGCCCCAGCATTTT. This chain connects TRBV4-1 to TRBJ1-5, with D unresolved. Trimming took 1 base from V and 4 from J, leaving 11 bases between them. Germline V lookup: CDR1 MGHRA, CDR2 YSYEKL. The CDR3 covers 15 residues.

This sequence joins TRBV28 and TRBJ2-7, with 9 bases matching TRBD1. Germline CDR1 MDHEN, CDR2 SYDVKM. Trimming took 6 bases from V and 2 from J; bases not matched to a gene: 5. The CDR3 runs 14 residues. Written as DNA, the CDR3 is TGTGCCAGCAGACGACAGGGGGGACCCTACGAGCAGTACTTC. It specifies CASRRQGGPYEQYF.

The gene calls are TRBV28 and TRBJ1-1; 7 nucleotides agree with TRBD1. V gave up 5 bases and J gave up 1 base; unmatched junction bases: 13. In germline, CDR1 is MDHEN, CDR2 SYDVKM. The CDR3 is 17 residues long. In nucleotides, the CDR3 is TGTGCCAGCAGTCCAGTTGGACAGGTGCGTCGGAACACTGAAGCTTTCTTT. This sequence encodes CASSPVGQVRRNTEAFF. Looking up the rest from reference TRBV28 and TRBJ1-1 gives the full variable domain: DVKVTQSSRYLVKRTGEKVFLECVQDMDHENMFWYRQDPGLGLRLIYFSYDVKMKEKGDIPEGYSVSREKKERFSLILESASTNQTSMYLCASSPVGQVRRNTEAFFGQGTRLTVV.

This clone was observed a few times. V gene TRBV18 combines with J gene TRBJ1-1; D is ambiguous. V lost 2 bases and J 1 base, leaving 14 bases between the germline ends. The germline CDR1 and CDR2 sequences are KGHSH and LQKENI. This CDR3 has 16 residues. The CDR3 loop reads CASSPMSPSSNTEAFF. CDR3 bases: TGTGCCAGCTCACCAATGAGTCCCTCCTCGAACACTGAAGCTTTCTTT.

This chain uses TRBV11-3 with TRBJ2-1, with 7 bases identical to TRBD2. CDR1 is SGHNT and CDR2 is YENEEA in the germline V gene. The V segment lost 5 bases and the J segment 4 bases; nucleotides outside the gene matches: 2. The CDR3 is 13 residues long. The DNA for the CDR3 is TGTGCCAGCAGCCGGGGGGAGTACAATGAGCAGTTCTTC. Its protein is CASSRGEYNEQFF. The full variable domain, its missing parts supplied by reference TRBV11-3 and TRBJ2-1, is EAGVVQSPRYKIIEKKQPVAFWCNPISGHNTLYWYLQNLGQGPELLIRYENEEAVDDSQLPKDRFSAERLKGVDSTLKIQPAELGDSAVYLCASSRGEYNEQFFGPGTRLTVL.

The J gene is TRBJ1-2, the V gene TRBV5-5, with D possibly TRBD1 on 5 matching bases. CDR1 is SGHKS, CDR2 YYEKEE, per germline (reference sequence). Trimming took 4 bases from V and 0 from J, leaving 10 bases between them. The CDR3 has 14 residues. DNA of the CDR3: TGTGCCAGCAGCCCGGACAAAGCTAACTATGGCTACACCTTC. As protein: CASSPDKANYGYTF.